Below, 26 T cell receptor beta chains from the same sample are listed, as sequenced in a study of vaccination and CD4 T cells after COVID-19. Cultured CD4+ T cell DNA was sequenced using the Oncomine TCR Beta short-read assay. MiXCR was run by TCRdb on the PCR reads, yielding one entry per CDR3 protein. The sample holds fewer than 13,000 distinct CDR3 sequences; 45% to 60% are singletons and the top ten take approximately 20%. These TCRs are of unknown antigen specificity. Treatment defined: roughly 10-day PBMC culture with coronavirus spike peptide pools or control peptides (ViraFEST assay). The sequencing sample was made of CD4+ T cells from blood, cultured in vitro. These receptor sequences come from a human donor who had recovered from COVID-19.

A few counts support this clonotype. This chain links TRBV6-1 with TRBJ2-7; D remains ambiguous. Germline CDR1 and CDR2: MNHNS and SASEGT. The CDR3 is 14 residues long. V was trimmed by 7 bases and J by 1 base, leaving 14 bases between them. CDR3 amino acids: CASKKSGSSYEQYF. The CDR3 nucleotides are TGTGCCAGCAAGAAATCGGGCTCGTCCTACGAGCAGTACTTC.

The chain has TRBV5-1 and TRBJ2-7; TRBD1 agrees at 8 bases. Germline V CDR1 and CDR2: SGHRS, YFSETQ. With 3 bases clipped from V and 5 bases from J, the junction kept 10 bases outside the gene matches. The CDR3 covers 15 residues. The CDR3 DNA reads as TGCGCCAGCAGCTCCTCAGGCAGGGGGCCCGACGAGCAGTACTTC. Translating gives CASSSSGRGPDEQYF.

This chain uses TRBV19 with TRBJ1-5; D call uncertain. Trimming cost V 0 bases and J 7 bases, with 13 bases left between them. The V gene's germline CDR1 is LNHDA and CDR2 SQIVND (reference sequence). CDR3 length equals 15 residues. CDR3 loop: CASSIDRRSGQPQHF. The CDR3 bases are TGTGCCAGTAGTATAGATAGGAGGTCCGGGCAGCCCCAGCATTTT.

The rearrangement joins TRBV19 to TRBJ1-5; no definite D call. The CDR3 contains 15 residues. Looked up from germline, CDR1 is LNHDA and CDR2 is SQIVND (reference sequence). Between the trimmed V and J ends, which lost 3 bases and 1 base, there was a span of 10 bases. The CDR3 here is CASSINYRSNQPQHF. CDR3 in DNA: TGTGCCAGTAGTATTAATTACCGGAGCAATCAGCCCCAGCATTTT.

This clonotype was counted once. Here the CDR3 DNA reads TGTGCCAGCAGCTTAGTCGCTAGCGTCCGGACAGATACGCAGTATTTT. This sequence encodes CASSLVASVRTDTQYF. The V gene is TRBV7-2, the J gene TRBJ2-3, with D tentatively TRBD2 (6 bases). Germline CDR1 and CDR2: SGHTA and FQGNSA. V dropped 1 base and J dropped 3 bases, with 14 bases sitting between them. The length of the CDR3 is 16 residues.

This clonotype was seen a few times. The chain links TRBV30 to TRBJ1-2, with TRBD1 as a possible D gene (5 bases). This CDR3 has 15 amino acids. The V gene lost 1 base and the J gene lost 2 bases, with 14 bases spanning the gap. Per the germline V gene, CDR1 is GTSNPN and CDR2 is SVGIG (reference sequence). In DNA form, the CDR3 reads TGTGCCTGGAGTGCTGGGTGGGGGAGGAACTATGGCTACACCTTC. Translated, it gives CAWSAGWGRNYGYTF.

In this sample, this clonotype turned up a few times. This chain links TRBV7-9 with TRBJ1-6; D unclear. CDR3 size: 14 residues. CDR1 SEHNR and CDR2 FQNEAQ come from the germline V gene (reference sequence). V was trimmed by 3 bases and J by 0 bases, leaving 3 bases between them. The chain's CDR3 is CASSLSSYNSPLHF. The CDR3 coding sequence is TGTGCCAGCAGCTTGAGCTCCTATAATTCACCCCTCCACTTT.

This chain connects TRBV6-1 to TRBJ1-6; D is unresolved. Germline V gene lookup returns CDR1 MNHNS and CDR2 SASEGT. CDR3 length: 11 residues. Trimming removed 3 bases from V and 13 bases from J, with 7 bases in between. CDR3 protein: CASSERIPLHF. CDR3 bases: TGTGCCAGCAGTGAGCGAATCCCCCTCCACTTT.

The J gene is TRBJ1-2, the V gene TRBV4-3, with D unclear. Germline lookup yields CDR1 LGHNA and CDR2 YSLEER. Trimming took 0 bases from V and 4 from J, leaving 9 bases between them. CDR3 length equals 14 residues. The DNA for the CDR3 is TGCGCCAGCAGCCAAGATCAACCCCCCTATGGCTACACCTTC. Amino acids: CASSQDQPPYGYTF.

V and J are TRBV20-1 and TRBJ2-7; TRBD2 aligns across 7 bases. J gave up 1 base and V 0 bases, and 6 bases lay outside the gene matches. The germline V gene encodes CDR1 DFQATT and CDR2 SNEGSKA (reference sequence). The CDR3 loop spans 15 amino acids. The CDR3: CSARDPTSASYEQYF. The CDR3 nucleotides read TGCAGTGCTAGAGATCCTACTAGCGCGTCCTACGAGCAGTACTTC.

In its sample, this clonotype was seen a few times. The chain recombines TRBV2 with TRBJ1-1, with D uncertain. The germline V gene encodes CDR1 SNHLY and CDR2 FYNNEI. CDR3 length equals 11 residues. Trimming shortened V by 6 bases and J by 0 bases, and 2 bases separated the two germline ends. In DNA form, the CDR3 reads TGTGCCAGCAGCCTGAACACTGAAGCTTTCTTT. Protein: CASSLNTEAFF.

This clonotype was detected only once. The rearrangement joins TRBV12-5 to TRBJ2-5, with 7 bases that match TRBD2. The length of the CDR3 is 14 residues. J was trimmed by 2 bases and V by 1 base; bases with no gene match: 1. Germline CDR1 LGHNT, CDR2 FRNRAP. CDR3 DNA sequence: TGTGCTAGTGGTTTGGGGGGGGGTCAAGAGACCCAGTACTTC. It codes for CASGLGGGQETQYF.

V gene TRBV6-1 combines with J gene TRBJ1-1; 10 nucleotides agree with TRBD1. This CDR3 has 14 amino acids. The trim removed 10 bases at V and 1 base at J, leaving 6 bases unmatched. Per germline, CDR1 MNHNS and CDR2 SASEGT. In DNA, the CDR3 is TGTGCCACCTTCGACAGGGGGCGGAACACTGAAGCTTTCTTT. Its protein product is CATFDRGRNTEAFF.

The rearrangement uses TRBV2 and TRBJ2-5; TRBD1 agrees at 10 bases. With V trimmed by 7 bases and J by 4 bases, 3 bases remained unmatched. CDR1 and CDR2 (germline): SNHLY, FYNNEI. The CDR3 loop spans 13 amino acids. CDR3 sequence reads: CASNRDRGETQYF. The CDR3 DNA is TGTGCCAGCAATAGGGACAGGGGAGAGACCCAGTACTTC. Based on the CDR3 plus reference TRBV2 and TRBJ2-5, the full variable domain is EPEVTQTPSHQVTQMGQEVILRCVPISNHLYFYWYRQILGQKVEFLVSFYNNEISEKSEIFDDQFSVERPDGSNFTLKIRSTKLEDSAMYFCASNRDRGETQYFGPGTRLLVL.

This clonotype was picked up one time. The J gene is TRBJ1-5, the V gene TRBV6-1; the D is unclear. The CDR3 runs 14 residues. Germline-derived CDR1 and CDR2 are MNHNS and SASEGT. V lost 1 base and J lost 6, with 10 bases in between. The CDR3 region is CASSEGQDGQPQHF. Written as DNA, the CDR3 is TGTGCCAGCAGTGAAGGCCAGGACGGTCAGCCCCAGCATTTT.

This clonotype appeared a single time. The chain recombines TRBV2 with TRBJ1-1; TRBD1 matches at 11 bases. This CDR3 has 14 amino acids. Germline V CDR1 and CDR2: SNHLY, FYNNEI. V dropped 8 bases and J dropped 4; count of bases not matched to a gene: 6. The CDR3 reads CASGKGQGATEAFF. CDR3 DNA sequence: TGTGCCAGCGGAAAAGGACAGGGGGCCACTGAAGCTTTCTTT.

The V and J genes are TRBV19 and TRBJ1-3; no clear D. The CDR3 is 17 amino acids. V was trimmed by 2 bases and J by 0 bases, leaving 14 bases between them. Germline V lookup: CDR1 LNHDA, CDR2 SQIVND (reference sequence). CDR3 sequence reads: CASSIRWQPISGNTIYF. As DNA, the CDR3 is TGTGCCAGTAGTATAAGATGGCAGCCCATCTCTGGAAACACCATATATTTT.

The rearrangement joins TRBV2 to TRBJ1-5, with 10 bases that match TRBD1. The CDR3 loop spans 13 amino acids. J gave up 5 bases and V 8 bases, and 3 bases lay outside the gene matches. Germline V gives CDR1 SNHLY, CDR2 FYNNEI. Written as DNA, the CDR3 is TGTGCCAGCCAGGGACAGGGGTATCAGCCCCAGCATTTT. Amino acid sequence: CASQGQGYQPQHF.

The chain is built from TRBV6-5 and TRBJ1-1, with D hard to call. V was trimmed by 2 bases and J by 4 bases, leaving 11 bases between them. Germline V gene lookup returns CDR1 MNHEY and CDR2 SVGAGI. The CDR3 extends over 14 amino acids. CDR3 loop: CASSYGFEGTEAFF. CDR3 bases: TGTGCCAGCAGTTACGGCTTCGAGGGCACTGAAGCTTTCTTT.

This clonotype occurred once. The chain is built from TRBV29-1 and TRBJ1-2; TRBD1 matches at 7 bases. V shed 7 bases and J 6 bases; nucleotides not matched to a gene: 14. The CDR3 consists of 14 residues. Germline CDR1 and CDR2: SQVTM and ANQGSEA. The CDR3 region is CSAAEGARIHGYTF. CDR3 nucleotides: TGCAGCGCTGCAGAGGGGGCGCGAATCCATGGCTACACCTTC.

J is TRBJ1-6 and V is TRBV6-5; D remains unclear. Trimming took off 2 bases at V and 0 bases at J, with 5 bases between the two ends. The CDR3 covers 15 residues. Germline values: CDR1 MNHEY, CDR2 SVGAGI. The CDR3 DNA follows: TGTGCCAGCAGTTACGAGAGCTCCTATAATTCACCCCTCCACTTT. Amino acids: CASSYESSYNSPLHF.

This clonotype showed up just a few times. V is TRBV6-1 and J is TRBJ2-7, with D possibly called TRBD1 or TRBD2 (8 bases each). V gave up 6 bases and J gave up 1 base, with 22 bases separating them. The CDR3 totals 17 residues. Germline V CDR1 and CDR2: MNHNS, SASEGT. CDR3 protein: CASRTGGGRGQSYEQYF. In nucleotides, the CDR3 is TGTGCCAGCAGGACCGGGGGGGGCAGGGGGCAATCCTACGAGCAGTACTTC.

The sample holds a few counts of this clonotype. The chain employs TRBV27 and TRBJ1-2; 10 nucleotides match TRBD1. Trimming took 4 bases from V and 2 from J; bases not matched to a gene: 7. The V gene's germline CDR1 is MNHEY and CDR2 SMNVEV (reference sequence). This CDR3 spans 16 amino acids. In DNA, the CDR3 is TGTGCCAGCAGTTCGGGACAGGGGCGGATCAACTATGGCTACACCTTC. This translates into CASSSGQGRINYGYTF.

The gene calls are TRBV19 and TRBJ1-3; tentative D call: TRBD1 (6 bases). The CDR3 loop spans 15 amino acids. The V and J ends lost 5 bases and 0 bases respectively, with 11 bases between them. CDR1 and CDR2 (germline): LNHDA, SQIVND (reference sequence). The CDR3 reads CASSLGQFSGNTIYF. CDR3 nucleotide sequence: TGTGCCAGTAGTCTTGGACAGTTCTCTGGAAACACCATATATTTT.

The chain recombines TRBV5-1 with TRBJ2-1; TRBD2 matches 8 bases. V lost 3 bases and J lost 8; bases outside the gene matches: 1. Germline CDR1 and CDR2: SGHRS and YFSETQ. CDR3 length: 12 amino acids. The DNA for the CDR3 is TGCGCCAGCAGCTCGGGACTAGATGAGCAGTTCTTC. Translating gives CASSSGLDEQFF. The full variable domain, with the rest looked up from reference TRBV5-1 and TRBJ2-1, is KAGVTQTPRYLIKTRGQQVTLSCSPISGHRSVSWYQQTPGQGLQFLFEYFSETQRNKGNFPGRFSGRQFSNSRSEMNVSTLELGDSALYLCASSSGLDEQFFGPGTRLTVL.

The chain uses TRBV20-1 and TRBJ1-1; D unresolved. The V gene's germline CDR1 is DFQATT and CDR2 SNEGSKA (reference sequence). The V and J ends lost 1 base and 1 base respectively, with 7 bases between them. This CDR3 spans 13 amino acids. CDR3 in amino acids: CSARVAQNTEAFF. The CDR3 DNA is TGCAGTGCTAGAGTCGCGCAGAACACTGAAGCTTTCTTT.